This paragraph covers one TCR beta chain sequence. Its antigen has not been determined. Nothing much larger sits one base from this clone, and base qualities are not available. TCRbeta CDR3 regions were amplified from genomic DNA by means of the immunoSEQ Assay, a bias-controlled multiplex PCR. On the study's bioinformatics: The number of nucleated cells in each sample was estimated from the amplification of reference gene primers within the assay. Sequence reads were collapsed and filtered to measure the absolute abundance of every unique TCRbeta CDR3 rearrangement. Productive Simpson clonality was computed per sample as the square root of Simpson's diversity index over productive rearrangements. In TCRdb, the immuneACCESS table is reduced to in-frame sequences with V and J assigned. These tables do not hold every clone; where another copy was compared, an unresolved V gene accounts for under half, and the others remain unexplained. V and J calls and clone size are given by that table; D and trimming were obtained from the DNA. The sample table contains around 280,000 clones; only one count was recorded for about 90% of them. Over 2% of the sample belongs to the ten largest clones.

This entry belongs to a study of blood T cell repertoires in COVID-19 (dated by TCRdb to the early 2020s). Regarding the complete study: Samples covering the acute and convalescent phases of COVID-19 were provided by collaborators in the United States, Italy and Spain. The repertoires were released in a freely available public database meant as a resource for research on the immune response to SARS-CoV-2. Subjects who had been exposed to COVID-19, were actively infected with it, or had recovered from it provided the deeply sampled blood TCRbeta repertoires that made up the dataset. Samples came from the ongoing ImmuneRACE study (first 160 participants) plus 1,254 subjects from 6 global collaborators. Sample metadata almost always included a de-identified subject ID, COVID-19 status, age in years and sex. The material from the prospective study consisted of cDNA or gDNA derived from T cells, B-cell-depleted T cells, or PBMCs. Where available, HLA class I and class II types were taken from metadata supplied by the sample provider and were not determined by assay-based typing.

Samples from volunteer blood donors who had recovered from COVID-19 were contributed by a second Seattle source. Each collaborating institution followed its own protocols to collect whole blood in K2EDTA tubes. For TCRbeta analysis, collaborator samples were shipped as frozen whole blood, as isolated PBMCs, or as DNA extracted from either sample type. Overall study results and their limits: The quantity of clinical and demographic metadata differed by source and by participant and was supplied without curation.

The germline V gene encodes CDR1 GTSNPN and CDR2 SVGIG (reference sequence). The V end gives up 4 bases and the J end 3 bases, leaving 12 bases in the junction not matched to a gene. There are 15 amino acids in the CDR3, from cysteine to phenylalanine inclusive. Only the CDR3 DNA is retained, 45 bases long and in frame from the first base. The material sequenced was peripheral blood. The chain is assembled from TRBV30 and TRBJ2-7; the central 7 bases match TRBD2. The source is a woman aged 50 to 65 who had recovered from COVID-19. Here the CDR3 is given as CAWNNRAAGIYEQYF. The DNA sequence follows: TGTGCCTGGAATAACCGGGCAGCGGGGATCTACGAGCAGTACTTC.